The 14 T cell receptor beta chains in this list originate from one sample, sequenced in a study of blood T cell repertoires in COVID-19. Generated by immunoSEQ multiplex PCR, the TCRdb table keeps only in-frame clones and is missing some. The profile shows hundreds of thousands of clones, around 82% of them singletons. Sequenced sample: peripheral blood. The receptors come from a woman of 80 years or more with acute or convalescent COVID-19.

The V call is TRBV5-1, the J call TRBJ2-3; TRBD1 agrees at 9 bases. Germline CDR1 SGHRS, CDR2 YFSETQ. The CDR3 is 14 residues long. J lost 3 bases, V lost 4 bases, and 3 bases had no gene match. CDR3 DNA: TGCGCCAGCAGCGGTGACAGGGGGACAGATACGCAGTATTTT. Translated, it gives CASSGDRGTDTQYF.

The chain joins TRBV11-3 to TRBJ1-6; 7 nucleotides match TRBD1. The CDR3 covers 15 residues. J gave up 9 bases and V 0 bases, and 5 bases lay outside the gene matches. Germline V gives CDR1 SGHNT, CDR2 YENEEA. CDR3 in DNA: TGTGCCAGCAGCTTAGATGAGGGGGCCGGTTCACCCCTCCACTTT. Its protein product is CASSLDEGAGSPLHF.

This chain connects TRBV4-2 to TRBJ2-2; no firm D call. The CDR3 totals 12 residues. Germline CDR1 LGHNA, CDR2 YNFKEQ. Trimming cost V 3 bases and J 5 bases, with 4 bases left between them. In DNA form, the CDR3 reads TGTGCCAGCAGCCAGAGAACCGGGGAGCTGTTTTTT. Protein: CASSQRTGELFF.

The chain's CDR3 is CASSQTGRMNTEAFF. In DNA, the CDR3 is TGTGCCAGCAGCCAGACAGGGAGGATGAACACTGAAGCTTTCTTT. The chain is built from TRBV11-3 and TRBJ1-1; 7 positions match TRBD1. J was trimmed by 0 bases and V by 5 bases; bases with no gene match: 6. Germline V lookup: CDR1 SGHNT, CDR2 YENEEA. The CDR3 has 15 residues.

This chain uses TRBV9 with TRBJ2-3; TRBD2 agrees at 8 bases. CDR3 size: 17 residues. Germline trimming cut 0 bases from V and 4 bases from J; bases unmatched to any gene: 10. Germline V gene lookup returns CDR1 SGDLS and CDR2 YYNGEE. The CDR3 protein is CASSVGPGGGLADTQYF. The CDR3 DNA follows: TGTGCCAGCAGCGTAGGCCCGGGGGGGGGCCTGGCAGATACGCAGTATTTT. Supplemented by reference TRBV9 and TRBJ2-3, the full variable domain reads DSGVTQTPKHLITATGQRVTLRCSPRSGDLSVYWYQQSLDQGLQFLIQYYNGEERAKGNILERFSAQQFPDLHSELNLSSLELGDSALYFCASSVGPGGGLADTQYFGPGTRLTVL.

The rearrangement joins TRBV19 to TRBJ2-6, with a tentative D call TRBD1 (6 bases). From germline, CDR1 is LNHDA and CDR2 SQIVND (reference sequence). The CDR3 spans 17 residues. Deletions cut 7 bases from V and 0 bases from J, with 16 bases between. The CDR3 sequence: CASNSDRSSSGANVLTF. CDR3 nucleotide sequence: TGTGCCAGTAACTCGGACAGAAGTAGCTCTGGGGCCAACGTCCTGACTTTC. Supplemented by reference TRBV19 and TRBJ2-6, the full variable domain reads DGGITQSPKYLFRKEGQNVTLSCEQNLNHDAMYWYRQDPGQGLRLIYYSQIVNDFQKGDIAEGYSVSREKKESFPLTVTSAQKNPTAFYLCASNSDRSSSGANVLTFGAGSRLTVL.

The chain employs TRBV11-2 and TRBJ1-2, with TRBD1 matching over 12 bases. This CDR3 region has 15 residues. The germline V gene encodes CDR1 SGHAT and CDR2 FQNNGV. The trim removed 7 bases at V and 8 bases at J, leaving 11 bases unmatched. CDR3 sequence (DNA): TGTGCCAGCACCCGAGTGGGGACAGGGGGCGAGGGCTACACCTTC. This encodes CASTRVGTGGEGYTF.

The chain links TRBV6-5 to TRBJ1-5; TRBD1 agrees at 9 bases. The J segment lost 6 bases and the V segment lost 4 bases, leaving 7 bases of the junction unmatched. The CDR3 is 15 residues long. Germline CDR1 and CDR2: MNHEY and SVGAGI. The CDR3 loop reads CASSSNRGLGQPQHF. The CDR3 DNA follows: TGTGCCAGCAGTTCTAACAGGGGGCTCGGTCAGCCCCAGCATTTT.

The CDR3: CASSLSRGRNEQFF. CDR3 sequence (DNA): TGTGCCAGCAGCTTAAGCAGGGGGAGGAATGAGCAGTTCTTC. This chain uses TRBV7-2 with TRBJ2-1, with D possibly matching TRBD1 (7 bases). The V and J ends lost 2 bases and 7 bases respectively, with 12 bases between them. The germline V gene encodes CDR1 SGHTA and CDR2 FQGNSA. CDR3 length equals 14 residues.

This clone has only one observation. CDR3 sequence (DNA): TGCGCCAGCAGCCAAGATAGTGAAAAACTGTTTTTT. Amino acid sequence: CASSQDSEKLFF. The chain carries TRBV4-1 and TRBJ1-4, with D uncertain. The germline CDR1 and CDR2 sequences are MGHRA and YSYEKL. The CDR3 has 12 residues. The V end was cut by 0 bases, the J end by 7 bases, with 3 bases between.

This clone was detected once. The CDR3 DNA is TGTGCCAGCATCTCCCTTGGGCCCGCGAACACCGGGGAGCTGTTTTTT. It is translated as CASISLGPANTGELFF. The chain combines TRBV7-9 with TRBJ2-2; D remains unclear. The CDR3 is 16 residues long. The V end lost 7 bases, the J end lost 0 bases, and 15 bases lay between the germline ends. The germline V gene has CDR1 SEHNR and CDR2 FQNEAQ (reference sequence).

V gene TRBV20-1 combines with J gene TRBJ2-7, with D unclear. The V gene lost 3 bases and the J gene lost 3 bases, with 6 bases spanning the gap. Per germline, CDR1 DFQATT and CDR2 SNEGSKA (reference sequence). CDR3 length: 11 amino acids. CDR3 sequence reads: CSARLSYEQYF. CDR3 bases: TGCAGTGCTAGGCTTAGCTACGAGCAGTACTTC.

This clone was observed a few times. The rearrangement joins TRBV6-2 or TRBV6-3 to TRBJ1-5, with 7 nucleotides matching TRBD1. This CDR3 comprises 15 residues. The ends lost 5 bases at V and 3 bases at J; junction bases unmatched: 7. The germline V gene has CDR1 MNHEY and CDR2 SVGEGT. CDR3 region: CASSLGQAYNQPQHF. Written as DNA, the CDR3 is TGTGCCAGCAGTCTCGGACAGGCTTACAATCAGCCCCAGCATTTT.

CDR3 DNA sequence: TGTGCCAGCAGCCCATCCGGGACAGGATTGAACACTGAAGCTTTCTTT. Translation: CASSPSGTGLNTEAFF. The chain is built from TRBV7-8 and TRBJ1-1, with 8 bases that match TRBD1. The germline CDR1 and CDR2 sequences are SGHVS and FQNEAQ. V was clipped by 5 bases and J by 0 bases; unmatched bases: 8. The CDR3 spans 16 residues.